This entry lists 18 T cell receptor beta chains sequenced from one sample in a study of T cells in Graves' hyperthyroidism and ophthalmopathy. There were TCR beta CDR3 regions amplified from RNA transcripts. In the first-round RT-PCR of the TCR CDR3, the HTBI primer set was used. TCRdb called the multiplex PCR reads again in MiXCR, with one record for every CDR3 protein. Found here are around 700,000 distinct CDR3 sequences, about 19% of them singletons; the top ten hold around 17%. The sequenced material came from blood. These receptors all stem from a woman in her forties or fifties with Graves' hyperthyroidism that later progressed to Graves' ophthalmopathy.

This clonotype was seen many times. The J gene is TRBJ1-2, the V gene TRBV12-3 or TRBV12-4, with D possibly being TRBD1 (6 bases). The CDR3 has 12 amino acids. V lost 7 bases, J lost 8 bases, and 14 bases lay in between. The CDR3 bases are TGTGCCAGCACCTCGGGGGGCGTCGGCTACACCTTC. As protein: CASTSGGVGYTF.

This clonotype was observed a few times. Since the CDR3 does not end with the conserved phenylalanine or tryptophan, this likely comes from a read error. This sequence joins TRBV28 and TRBJ2-2; tentatively, D is TRBD1 (5 bases). Germline CDR1 and CDR2: MDHEN and SYDVKM. The CDR3 sequence is 14 residues long. Trimming removed 7 bases at V and 5 bases at J, with 14 bases between. CDR3 DNA sequence: TGTGCCAGCACTAGGGGAACTGGTACCGGGGAGCTGTTTTCT. Its protein is CASTRGTGTGELFS.

This clonotype appeared many times. The chain is built from TRBV9 and TRBJ1-6; a possible D gene is TRBD1 (5 bases). The CDR3 spans 17 residues. The germline V gene encodes CDR1 SGDLS and CDR2 YYNGEE. V dropped 3 bases and J dropped 6 bases, with 19 bases sitting between them. The CDR3 coding sequence is TGTGCCAGCAGCGCGCCCCGGGTGGGGGGGAGTAATTCACCCCTCCACTTT. It translates to CASSAPRVGGSNSPLHF.

This sequence joins TRBV19 and TRBJ1-6, with 10 positions matching TRBD1. Trimming cost V 7 bases and J 10 bases; bases outside gene matches: 10. Germline V gene data show CDR1 as LNHDA and CDR2 as SQIVND (reference sequence). This CDR3 is built from 15 residues. Here the CDR3 reads CASTTGTGVRSPLHF. Here the CDR3 DNA reads TGTGCCAGTACGACAGGGACAGGGGTGAGGTCACCCCTCCACTTT.

The V and J genes are TRBV2 and TRBJ1-5, with 8 positions matching TRBD1. Germline V gene sequence: CDR1 SNHLY, CDR2 FYNNEI. Germline trimming cut 10 bases from V and 7 bases from J; bases unmatched to any gene: 12. The CDR3 spans 14 residues. The CDR3 DNA follows: TGTGCCACACGAACTGACAGGGGAGTGCAGCCCCAGCATTTT. Protein product: CATRTDRGVQPQHF. Supplemented by reference TRBV2 and TRBJ1-5, the full variable domain reads EPEVTQTPSHQVTQMGQEVILRCVPISNHLYFYWYRQILGQKVEFLVSFYNNEISEKSEIFDDQFSVERPDGSNFTLKIRSTKLEDSAMYFCATRTDRGVQPQHFGDGTRLSIL.

This sequence joins TRBV11-2 and TRBJ2-3; 8 nucleotides match TRBD2. The trim removed 6 bases at V and 5 bases at J, leaving 7 bases unmatched. This CDR3 spans 14 amino acids. Germline values: CDR1 SGHAT, CDR2 FQNNGV. Here the CDR3 reads CASRLRGGLDTQYF. The CDR3, as DNA: TGTGCCAGCAGACTCCGGGGGGGCCTAGATACGCAGTATTTT.

This clonotype was recorded at least ten times. The V and J genes are TRBV7-2 and TRBJ1-5; no reliable D call. V gave up 2 bases and J gave up 7 bases, with 12 bases separating them. The germline V gene has CDR1 SGHTA and CDR2 FQGNSA. This CDR3 contains 14 residues. CDR3 DNA: TGTGCCAGCAGCTTAACAGCTCTGGGGCAGCCCCAGCATTTT. This sequence encodes CASSLTALGQPQHF. Together with reference TRBV7-2 and TRBJ1-5, the CDR3 gives the full variable domain: GAGVSQSPSNKVTEKGKDVELRCDPISGHTALYWYRQSLGQGLEFLIYFQGNSAPDKSGLPSDRFSAERTGGSVSTLTIQRTQQEDSAVYLCASSLTALGQPQHFGDGTRLSIL.

The CDR3 DNA reads as TGTGCCAGCACCCGGGGAATGGGGCACTGTGGCTACACCTTC. Its protein is CASTRGMGHCGYTF. The genes are TRBV2 and TRBJ1-2; the D gene is possibly TRBD1 (5 bases). This CDR3 is built from 14 residues. The germline V gene encodes CDR1 SNHLY and CDR2 FYNNEI. Trimming cost V 7 bases and J 7 bases, with 19 bases left between them.

This clonotype appeared many times. V gene TRBV11-2 combines with J gene TRBJ2-5; D tentatively reads TRBD1 or TRBD2 (5 bases each). The CDR3 extends over 14 amino acids. Per germline, CDR1 SGHAT and CDR2 FQNNGV. Deletions cut 5 bases from V and 4 bases from J, with 14 bases between. The DNA of the CDR3 is TGTGCCAGCAGCCCAGTGGCAGGGAGAGAGACCCAGTACTTC. This codes for CASSPVAGRETQYF.

This clonotype was picked up many times. The V call is TRBV7-8, the J call TRBJ1-2; no firm D call. V lost 2 bases, J lost 1 base, and 8 bases lay in between. In germline, CDR1 is SGHVS, CDR2 FQNEAQ. There are 14 residues in the CDR3. CDR3: CASSLNPNNYGYTF. DNA of the CDR3: TGTGCCAGCAGCTTAAATCCGAATAACTATGGCTACACCTTC.

This clonotype was counted many times. The genes are TRBV20-1 and TRBJ2-2, with D unresolved. Looked up from germline, CDR1 is DFQATT and CDR2 is SNEGSKA (reference sequence). CDR3 length: 14 amino acids. V lost 3 bases and J 0 bases, leaving 8 bases between the germline ends. CDR3 in DNA: TGCAGTGCTAGGAGGCAGCCGAACACCGGGGAGCTGTTTTTT. This encodes CSARRQPNTGELFF.

Ten or more counts support this clonotype. The chain's CDR3 is CASSQPGLAYEQYF. In DNA, the CDR3 is TGTGCCAGCAGTCAACCTGGACTAGCCTACGAGCAGTACTTC. The rearrangement joins TRBV12-3 or TRBV12-4 to TRBJ2-7; 7 positions agree with TRBD2. With V trimmed by 5 bases and J by 2 bases, 6 bases remained unmatched. The CDR3 has 14 residues.

V gene TRBV27 combines with J gene TRBJ2-2; no definite D call. Trimming removed 7 bases at V and 6 bases at J, with 18 bases between. Germline V gene sequence: CDR1 MNHEY, CDR2 SMNVEV (reference sequence). The CDR3 has 15 amino acids. The CDR3 DNA is TGTGCCAGCAAACCCGCTCGGCTTGGGGCCGGGGAGCTGTTTTTT. It is translated as CASKPARLGAGELFF.

Worth noting for this clonotype: A much larger clone is a single base away; this may be a read error. The chain combines TRBV6-1 with TRBJ2-2; 10 nucleotides match TRBD2. The CDR3 runs to 16 residues. Losses at the gene ends were 4 bases for V and 1 base for J; bases not matched to a gene: 3. Germline V CDR1 and CDR2: MNHNS, SASEGT. CDR3 protein: CASSASSGGNTGELFF. CDR3 in DNA: TGTGCCAGCAGTGCTTCTAGCGGGGGGAACACCGGGGAGCTGTTTTTT.

Comments on this clonotype: At one end the junction does not follow the germline gene, possibly because of a read error. The V and J genes are TRBV27 and TRBJ1-1; a weak D match, TRBD1 (5 bases). Germline-derived CDR1 and CDR2 are MNHEY and SMNVEV (reference sequence). The CDR3 has 13 residues. The CDR3 loop is CASSLGGGTEVFF. DNA for the CDR3: TGTGCCAGCAGTCTTGGGGGGGGTACTGAAGTTTTCTTT.

This chain connects TRBV29-1 to TRBJ2-5; D perhaps matches TRBD2 (6 bases). The V end was cut by 7 bases, the J end by 5 bases, with 8 bases between. Germline values: CDR1 SQVTM, CDR2 ANQGSEA. The CDR3 has 10 residues. The CDR3 is CSGGGETQYF. CDR3 nucleotides: TGCAGCGGGGGAGGTGAGACCCAGTACTTC.

This clonotype was seen a few times. The chain links TRBV9 to TRBJ2-1; TRBD2 agrees at 9 bases. The CDR3 is 19 amino acids. After removal of 1 base from V and 0 bases from J, the junction contained 11 bases not matched to a gene. In germline, CDR1 is SGDLS, CDR2 YYNGEE. The CDR3 DNA sequence: TGTGCCAGCAGCGTAAACCTAGCGGGGACAAGGAGCTCCTACAATGAGCAGTTCTTC. Translation: CASSVNLAGTRSSYNEQFF.

The rearrangement links TRBV7-2 to TRBJ2-1, with D unclear. This CDR3 has 13 residues. V was clipped by 5 bases and J by 8 bases, with 13 bases between them. Germline V gene lookup returns CDR1 SGHTA and CDR2 FQGNSA. The CDR3 DNA reads as TGTGCCAGCAGCCCTACCGCGAGATATGAGCAGTTCTTC. Its translation is CASSPTARYEQFF.